The 27 T cell receptor beta chains below were found in one sample sequenced in a study of blood T cell repertoires in COVID-19. Assay used: immunoSEQ multiplex PCR; TCRdb lists only in-frame clones, some missing. The sample lists about 210,000 clones, 75% to 85% occurring once. Sequenced input: peripheral blood. All receptors derive from a middle-aged man with active or convalescent COVID-19.

The chain couples TRBV14 to TRBJ2-3; D possibly corresponds to TRBD2 (5 bases). From germline, CDR1 is SGHDN and CDR2 FVKESK. V was cut by 1 base and J by 0 bases, with 11 bases left in between. The CDR3 consists of 16 residues. The CDR3 reads CASSQGVAISTDTQYF. The CDR3, as DNA: TGTGCCAGCAGCCAAGGGGTAGCGATTAGCACAGATACGCAGTATTTT.

V and J are TRBV9 and TRBJ2-5; TRBD2 aligns across 12 bases. The CDR3 is made up of 17 amino acids. Germline values: CDR1 SGDLS, CDR2 YYNGEE. V lost 4 bases and J lost 3; bases outside the gene matches: 10. The CDR3 reads CASSQGSSGGAEETQYF. The CDR3 DNA follows: TGTGCCAGCAGCCAAGGATCTAGCGGGGGGGCGGAAGAGACCCAGTACTTC.

This chain uses TRBV19 with TRBJ1-1; 12 bases agree with TRBD1. The junction had 9 bases not matched to a gene; V was cut back by 6 bases and J by 4 bases. CDR3 length: 16 residues. In germline, CDR1 is LNHDA, CDR2 SQIVND (reference sequence). The CDR3 spells CASRGQGARWSTEAFF. The CDR3 DNA reads TGTGCCAGTAGGGGACAGGGGGCGCGTTGGAGCACTGAAGCTTTCTTT. The full variable domain, rest sourced from reference TRBV19 and TRBJ1-1, is DGGITQSPKYLFRKEGQNVTLSCEQNLNHDAMYWYRQDPGQGLRLIYYSQIVNDFQKGDIAEGYSVSREKKESFPLTVTSAQKNPTAFYLCASRGQGARWSTEAFFGQGTRLTVV.

The V call is TRBV5-1, the J call TRBJ1-2; a possible D gene is TRBD1 (6 bases). The V end lost 0 bases, the J end lost 4 bases, and 13 bases lay between the germline ends. CDR3 length equals 15 residues. The germline gives CDR1 SGHRS, CDR2 YFSETQ. The DNA for the CDR3 is TGCGCCAGCAGCTTGGTCGGGGTAGGGGGCTATGGCTACACCTTC. Its translation is CASSLVGVGGYGYTF.

This chain connects TRBV6-2 or TRBV6-3 to TRBJ1-1, with D perhaps matching TRBD1 (5 bases). Germline values: CDR1 MNHEY, CDR2 SVGEGT. This CDR3 contains 17 residues. V was cut by 5 bases and J by 0 bases, with 19 bases left in between. For the CDR3, the DNA is TGTGCCAGCAGTCAAGGGACTGCCTATGGAATGAACACTGAAGCTTTCTTT. This codes for CASSQGTAYGMNTEAFF.

The genes are TRBV5-6 and TRBJ2-1, with 8 bases lining up with TRBD1. This CDR3 is 14 amino acids long. Germline CDR1 SGHDT, CDR2 YYEEEE. V shed 4 bases, J shed 10 bases, and the junction held 10 bases outside the gene matches. The CDR3 sequence is CASSPIDRDREQFF. The CDR3 DNA follows: TGTGCCAGCAGCCCGATCGACCGGGACAGGGAGCAGTTCTTC.

The V call is TRBV6-2 or TRBV6-3, the J call TRBJ2-1; weak D call: TRBD2 (5 bases). V shed 5 bases and J shed 0 bases, with 11 bases lying between them. The V gene's germline CDR1 is MNHEY and CDR2 SVGEGT. This CDR3 has 15 residues. The CDR3 region is CASSEFRGSYNEQFF. The CDR3 DNA follows: TGTGCCAGCAGTGAGTTTCGGGGCTCCTACAATGAGCAGTTCTTC.

In DNA, the CDR3 is TGTGCCAGCAGCGAATTAGCGGGAGGCCCTTCAGATACGCAGTATTTT. This codes for CASSELAGGPSDTQYF. The chain uses TRBV5-8 and TRBJ2-3, with TRBD2 matching 10 bases. Germline CDR1 and CDR2: SGHTS and YDEGEE. Germline trimming cut 4 bases from V and 4 bases from J; bases unmatched to any gene: 9. This CDR3 comprises 16 residues.

The V and J genes are TRBV27 and TRBJ2-7, with D perhaps TRBD1 (6 bases). Trimming left V 3 bases short and J 3 bases short, with 9 bases between. CDR1 and CDR2 (germline): MNHEY, SMNVEV (reference sequence). The CDR3 has 13 amino acids. This chain's CDR3 is CASSLGAGYEQYF. As DNA, the CDR3 is TGTGCCAGCAGTTTGGGGGCAGGCTACGAGCAGTACTTC.

CDR3 coding DNA: TGTGCCAGCAGTGAAGCCGGGACAGGGGGCTATGGCTACACCTTC. It specifies CASSEAGTGGYGYTF. V is TRBV6-1 and J is TRBJ1-2; TRBD1 aligns across 11 bases. CDR1 is MNHNS and CDR2 is SASEGT in the germline V gene. The CDR3 contains 15 residues. Trimming cost V 0 bases and J 4 bases; bases outside gene matches: 1.

The chain employs TRBV12-3 or TRBV12-4 and TRBJ1-6, with D perhaps TRBD1 (6 bases). CDR3 length: 13 residues. V gave up 8 bases and J gave up 10 bases, with 15 bases separating them. CDR3 coding DNA: TGTGCCAGCTCGAGGGGACAAGCGTCACCCCTCCACTTT. Its protein product is CASSRGQASPLHF.

Details on this clone: Other DNA sequences within the sample encode an identical CDR3. The gene calls are TRBV15 and TRBJ1-2; maybe TRBD1 (6 bases). The CDR3 has 14 residues. CDR1 is LNHNV, CDR2 YYDKDF, per germline (reference sequence). V was clipped by 0 bases and J by 4 bases, with 9 bases between them. As DNA, the CDR3 is TGTGCCACCAGCAGAGACAGGGGAGCCTATGGCTACACCTTC. Its protein product is CATSRDRGAYGYTF.

CDR3 coding DNA: TGTGCCAGCAGTGTAACAGTGAACACTGAAGCTTTCTTT. The encoded protein is CASSVTVNTEAFF. The chain combines TRBV2 with TRBJ1-1; no firm D call. From germline, CDR1 is SNHLY and CDR2 FYNNEI. The CDR3 is 13 residues long. Trimming stripped 4 bases from V and 0 bases from J, with 6 bases between.

This clone was seen only a few times. The rearrangement links TRBV29-1 to TRBJ2-3, with 8 bases lining up with TRBD2. The germline CDR1 and CDR2 sequences are SQVTM and ANQGSEA. The V segment lost 4 bases and the J segment 6 bases; nucleotides outside the gene matches: 3. This CDR3 comprises 12 residues. This CDR3 reads CSVGSGSDTQYF. The DNA for the CDR3 is TGCAGCGTTGGGAGCGGGAGCGATACGCAGTATTTT.

This chain uses TRBV6-6 with TRBJ1-5; D is undetermined. Germline CDR1 MNHNY, CDR2 SVGAGI (reference sequence). Trimming took 0 bases from V and 5 from J, leaving 14 bases between them. The CDR3 is 16 amino acids. DNA for the CDR3: TGTGCCAGCAGTTACTCAATGGGCAGGTCGGATCAGCCCCAGCATTTT. It codes for CASSYSMGRSDQPQHF.

V gene TRBV6-1 combines with J gene TRBJ2-2, with TRBD1 as a possible D gene (7 bases). This CDR3 region has 14 residues. Germline V gives CDR1 MNHNS, CDR2 SASEGT. V lost 8 bases and J lost 0, with 10 bases in between. The CDR3 reads CASGGTANTGELFF. The CDR3 nucleotides are TGTGCCAGCGGGGGGACAGCGAACACCGGGGAGCTGTTTTTT.

This chain uses TRBV28 with TRBJ1-1, with a weak D call TRBD1 (6 bases). Trimming left V 5 bases short and J 1 base short, with 14 bases between. Germline V gene data show CDR1 as MDHEN and CDR2 as SYDVKM. This CDR3 comprises 15 residues. The CDR3 nucleotides are TGTGCCAGCAGTAGGGGGAGCGAAGGGAACACTGAAGCTTTCTTT. This translates into CASSRGSEGNTEAFF.

In this sample, this clone turned up once. J is TRBJ1-3 and V is TRBV28; D may be TRBD1 (6 bases). Germline V gene data show CDR1 as MDHEN and CDR2 as SYDVKM. V gave up 5 bases and J gave up 4 bases, with 15 bases separating them. This CDR3 contains 15 residues. In nucleotides, the CDR3 is TGTGCCAGCAGTCCGTGGGAGGGGGGAGGAAACACCATATATTTT. This codes for CASSPWEGGGNTIYF.

The rearrangement joins TRBV4-1 to TRBJ2-7; 8 bases fit TRBD2. Germline-derived CDR1 and CDR2 are MGHRA and YSYEKL. Losses at the gene ends were 4 bases for V and 1 base for J; bases not matched to a gene: 9. This CDR3 region has 16 residues. CDR3 sequence (DNA): TGCGCCAGCAGCCCGTCGGGAGAGCGGGGGTCCTACGAGCAGTACTTC. This codes for CASSPSGERGSYEQYF.

This clone came up a few times. This rearrangement joins TRBV25-1 to TRBJ1-1; no clear D gene. The V gene lost 3 bases and the J gene lost 5 bases, with 10 bases spanning the gap. CDR1 MGHDK and CDR2 SYGVNS come from the germline V gene. The CDR3 length is 13 residues. The CDR3 DNA is TGTGCCAGCAGTGACGGCCGGGGAACTGAAGCTTTCTTT. Protein product: CASSDGRGTEAFF.

This rearrangement joins TRBV5-4 to TRBJ1-2, with a weak D call TRBD1 (6 bases). This CDR3 region has 13 residues. Germline CDR1 and CDR2: SGHNT and YYREEE (reference sequence). Trimming took 4 bases from V and 8 from J, leaving 15 bases between them. CDR3 DNA: TGTGCCAGCAGCCCCACAGGGAAGTCGGGCTACACCTTC. Translation gives CASSPTGKSGYTF. The full variable domain, rest sourced from reference TRBV5-4 and TRBJ1-2, is ETGVTQSPTHLIKTRGQQVTLRCSSQSGHNTVSWYQQALGQGPQFIFQYYREEENGRGNFPPRFSGLQFPNYSSELNVNALELDDSALYLCASSPTGKSGYTFGSGTRLTVV.

The rearrangement links TRBV15 to TRBJ1-2, with D perhaps TRBD1 (6 bases). V was trimmed by 1 base and J by 4 bases, leaving 10 bases between them. This CDR3 comprises 14 residues. Germline lookup yields CDR1 LNHNV and CDR2 YYDKDF (reference sequence). The CDR3 here is CATSRVTGTYGYTF. In DNA, the CDR3 is TGTGCCACCAGCAGAGTCACAGGGACCTATGGCTACACCTTC.

V usage is TRBV5-1 and J usage is TRBJ1-4; 10 bases match TRBD1. In germline, CDR1 is SGHRS, CDR2 YFSETQ. V lost 6 bases to trimming and J lost 12 bases; unmatched junction nucleotides: 14. The CDR3 is 15 amino acids. The CDR3 sequence is CASTLSGTGAEELFF. The CDR3 nucleotides read TGCGCCAGCACTCTTTCCGGGACAGGGGCGGAAGAACTGTTTTTT.

The V call is TRBV6-5, the J call TRBJ1-5; 8 bases fit TRBD1. Germline V CDR1 and CDR2: MNHEY, SVGAGI. Trimming removed 6 bases from V and 3 bases from J; junction bases left unmatched: 7. This CDR3 is 15 amino acids long. The CDR3 reads CASRRQGWDNQPQHF. CDR3 sequence (DNA): TGTGCCAGCAGGAGACAGGGGTGGGACAATCAGCCCCAGCATTTT.

The gene calls are TRBV7-3 and TRBJ1-3; 7 positions match TRBD1. V shed 4 bases and J 0 bases; nucleotides not matched to a gene: 3. CDR1 SGHTA and CDR2 FQGTGA come from the germline V gene. The CDR3 contains 15 residues. CDR3 sequence reads: CASSSTGASGNTIYF. The CDR3 DNA sequence: TGTGCCAGCAGCTCCACAGGGGCCTCTGGAAACACCATATATTTT.

V usage is TRBV6-5 and J usage is TRBJ2-7; 9 nucleotides match TRBD2. J gave up 2 bases and V 8 bases, and 7 bases lay outside the gene matches. Looked up from germline, CDR1 is MNHEY and CDR2 is SVGAGI. The CDR3 covers 14 residues. The CDR3 spells CASLLAGATYEQYF. CDR3 bases: TGTGCCAGCCTACTAGCGGGTGCCACCTACGAGCAGTACTTC.

The V gene is TRBV2, the J gene TRBJ2-7; D gene unclear. V lost 6 bases to trimming and J lost 9 bases, with 18 bases between them. The CDR3 sequence is 13 residues long. Germline V lookup: CDR1 SNHLY, CDR2 FYNNEI. The CDR3: CASSEIIRSGQYV. In nucleotides, the CDR3 is TGTGCCAGCAGCGAGATTATAAGATCCGGGCAGTACGTC.